The 32 T cell receptor beta chains reported below all come from one sample, sequenced in a study of T cell responses to AZD1222 COVID-19 vaccine. Data came from immunoSEQ multiplex PCR; TCRdb stores just in-frame clones and leaves some out. The data show 85,000 or so clones, with around nine tenths seen just once and 11% held by the top ten. The input for sequencing was peripheral blood, taken 28 days after the second AZD1222 dose. These receptors all come from an adult who received the AZD1222 COVID-19 vaccine.

Notes on this clone: Different DNA sequences within this sample yield the same CDR3. The chain combines TRBV2 with TRBJ2-2; D may be TRBD1 or TRBD2 (5 bases each). The germline gives CDR1 SNHLY, CDR2 FYNNEI. The V end was cut by 7 bases, the J end by 0 bases, with 9 bases between. This CDR3 spans 14 amino acids. The CDR3, as DNA: TGTGCCAGCAAGGGGACGGCGAACACCGGGGAGCTGTTTTTT. Its translation is CASKGTANTGELFF.

This chain uses TRBV18 with TRBJ2-3; 10 bases are a match to TRBD2. Unmatched junction bases numbered 2, after V lost 3 bases and J lost 5 bases. The V gene's germline CDR1 is KGHSH and CDR2 LQKENI. The CDR3 runs to 14 residues. CDR3: CASSPGLALDTQYF. The DNA for the CDR3 is TGTGCCAGCTCACCGGGACTAGCGCTAGATACGCAGTATTTT. Looking up the rest from reference TRBV18 and TRBJ2-3 gives the full variable domain: NAGVMQNPRHLVRRRGQEARLRCSPMKGHSHVYWYRQLPEEGLKFMVYLQKENIIDESGMPKERFSAEFPKEGPSILRIQQVVRGDSAAYFCASSPGLALDTQYFGPGTRLTVL.

The chain recombines TRBV2 with TRBJ2-2; TRBD2 agrees at 10 bases. Germline V gives CDR1 SNHLY, CDR2 FYNNEI. The CDR3 is 15 residues long. V shed 8 bases and J 5 bases; nucleotides not matched to a gene: 8. The CDR3 protein is CASGGLAGVTGELFF. Written as DNA, the CDR3 is TGTGCCAGCGGGGGCCTAGCGGGAGTGACCGGGGAGCTGTTTTTT.

The J gene is TRBJ1-2, the V gene TRBV18, with D uncertain. Germline V gene data show CDR1 as KGHSH and CDR2 as LQKENI. The CDR3 loop spans 13 amino acids. V was shortened by 3 bases and J by 6 bases, with 11 bases between the two germline ends. The CDR3 is CASSPIARDGYTF. The CDR3, as DNA: TGTGCCAGCTCACCTATCGCTAGGGATGGCTACACCTTC.

This clone was picked up one time. The V and J genes are TRBV18 and TRBJ1-1; D is perhaps TRBD1 (6 bases). V was pared by 3 bases and J by 7 bases, with 15 bases between. The CDR3 extends over 14 amino acids. Germline loops: CDR1 KGHSH, CDR2 LQKENI. As DNA, the CDR3 is TGTGCCAGCTCACCTCCCTCTGACAGGATTGAAGCTTTCTTT. Its translation: CASSPPSDRIEAFF. The full variable domain, completed using reference TRBV18 and TRBJ1-1, is NAGVMQNPRHLVRRRGQEARLRCSPMKGHSHVYWYRQLPEEGLKFMVYLQKENIIDESGMPKERFSAEFPKEGPSILRIQQVVRGDSAAYFCASSPPSDRIEAFFGQGTRLTVV.

The chain joins TRBV7-9 to TRBJ1-5; no clear D gene. V was clipped by 1 base and J by 7 bases, with 8 bases between them. Germline V gene lookup returns CDR1 SEHNR and CDR2 FQNEAQ (reference sequence). The CDR3 totals 13 residues. Written as DNA, the CDR3 is TGTGCCAGCAGCTTAGGGGAAGGCCAGCCCCAGCATTTT. This encodes CASSLGEGQPQHF.

This clone was seen a single time. This chain joins TRBV7-9 and TRBJ1-2; no definite D call. The CDR3 runs to 12 residues. Per the germline V gene, CDR1 is SEHNR and CDR2 is FQNEAQ (reference sequence). Trimming left V 5 bases short and J 5 bases short, with 9 bases between. CDR3 nucleotide sequence: TGTGCCAGCAGCGCACAGTGGTATGGCTACACCTTC. Protein product: CASSAQWYGYTF.

The chain couples TRBV13 to TRBJ2-7; no reliable D call. Germline V gene sequence: CDR1 PRHDT, CDR2 FYEKMQ (reference sequence). V shed 5 bases and J shed 3 bases, with 5 bases lying between them. The CDR3 is 11 amino acids. The CDR3 region is CASSDDYEQYF. The DNA for the CDR3 is TGTGCCAGCAGCGACGACTACGAGCAGTACTTC. Full variable domain (missing parts from reference TRBV13 and TRBJ2-7): AAGVIQSPRHLIKEKRETATLKCYPIPRHDTVYWYQQGPGQDPQFLISFYEKMQSDKGSIPDRFSAQQFSDYHSELNMSSLELGDSALYFCASSDDYEQYFGPGTRLTVT.

This chain joins TRBV6-5 and TRBJ2-7; TRBD1 matches at 8 bases. The germline V gene has CDR1 MNHEY and CDR2 SVGAGI. The CDR3 has 15 residues. The ends lost 11 bases at V and 0 bases at J; junction bases unmatched: 12. CDR3 loop: CACREAGGYSYEQYF. CDR3 DNA sequence: TGTGCCTGCCGCGAGGCAGGGGGCTACTCCTACGAGCAGTACTTC.

The rearrangement joins TRBV5-6 to TRBJ1-1, with D perhaps matching TRBD1 (6 bases). The ends were cut back, 5 bases at V and 4 bases at J, with 12 bases in the middle. Germline V gives CDR1 SGHDT, CDR2 YYEEEE. The CDR3 is 13 amino acids. In nucleotides, the CDR3 is TGTGCCAGCAGTCTAGAGGGGGGCACTGAAGCTTTCTTT. Its protein product is CASSLEGGTEAFF. Using reference TRBV5-6 and TRBJ1-1 for the parts outside the CDR3, the full variable domain is DAGVTQSPTHLIKTRGQQVTLRCSPKSGHDTVSWYQQALGQGPQFIFQYYEEEERQRGNFPDRFSGHQFPNYSSELNVNALLLGDSALYLCASSLEGGTEAFFGQGTRLTVV.

V gene TRBV3-1 (or the pseudogene TRBV3-2) combines with J gene TRBJ1-2; TRBD1 might be the D (5 bases). V was pared by 4 bases and J by 5 bases, with 17 bases between. CDR1 is LGHDT, CDR2 YNNKEL, per germline (reference sequence). CDR3 length: 15 amino acids. This chain's CDR3 is CASSRGTGPYYGYTF. DNA of the CDR3: TGTGCCAGCAGCCGAGGCACGGGGCCGTATTATGGCTACACCTTC.

The CDR3 region has the DNA TGTGCCAGCAGCGAAAAGGACAGGCTCAGCTATGGCTACACCTTC. Translated: CASSEKDRLSYGYTF. The V gene is TRBV5-4, the J gene TRBJ1-2; 7 bases align to TRBD1. Germline CDR1 and CDR2: SGHNT and YYREEE (reference sequence). The CDR3 has 15 amino acids. V lost 4 bases to trimming and J lost 4 bases; unmatched junction nucleotides: 10.

The chain uses TRBV28 and TRBJ2-5, with TRBD2 identical over 13 bases. There are 16 residues in the CDR3. Germline V gene sequence: CDR1 MDHEN, CDR2 SYDVKM. V was pared by 5 bases and J by 5 bases, with 8 bases of the junction left unmatched. The CDR3 DNA sequence: TGTGCCAGCAGTCCGTGGACTAGCGGGAGAGGGGAGACCCAGTACTTC. It translates to CASSPWTSGRGETQYF. Variable domain in full (rest from reference TRBV28 and TRBJ2-5): DVKVTQSSRYLVKRTGEKVFLECVQDMDHENMFWYRQDPGLGLRLIYFSYDVKMKEKGDIPEGYSVSREKKERFSLILESASTNQTSMYLCASSPWTSGRGETQYFGPGTRLLVL.

This chain connects TRBV18 to TRBJ1-1; TRBD1 aligns across 7 bases. With 3 bases clipped from V and 1 base from J, the junction kept 8 bases outside the gene matches. Germline-derived CDR1 and CDR2 are KGHSH and LQKENI. CDR3 length: 16 residues. DNA of the CDR3: TGTGCCAGCTCACCCTTTACAGGGGTCGGGAACACTGAAGCTTTCTTT. Protein: CASSPFTGVGNTEAFF.

In the case of this clone: A much larger clone sits a single nucleotide away, making a read error possible. The rearrangement links TRBV9 to TRBJ1-6; 7 positions agree with TRBD1. CDR1 is SGDLS, CDR2 YYNGEE, per germline. The CDR3 sequence is 16 residues long. CDR3 loop: CASSVWYRGHNSPFHF. CDR3 nucleotides: TGTGCCAGCAGCGTGTGGTACAGGGGCCATAATTCACCCTTCCACTTT.

The V and J genes are TRBV28 and TRBJ1-5; tentatively, D is TRBD1 (6 bases). V lost 6 bases and J 6 bases, leaving 24 bases between the germline ends. Germline loops: CDR1 MDHEN, CDR2 SYDVKM. CDR3 size: 17 residues. In DNA, the CDR3 is TGTGCCAGCAGCCCGCTATTTGGCGGGGGGCTGGTTCAGCCCCAGCATTTT. Residues: CASSPLFGGGLVQPQHF.

V is TRBV5-6 and J is TRBJ2-7; 11 bases map to TRBD2. This CDR3 comprises 16 residues. Trimming removed 1 base from V and 3 bases from J; junction bases left unmatched: 6. CDR1 and CDR2 (germline): SGHDT, YYEEEE. The CDR3: CASSLWEGLAVYEQYF. As DNA, the CDR3 is TGTGCCAGCAGCTTGTGGGAGGGACTAGCGGTCTACGAGCAGTACTTC.

The J gene is TRBJ1-2, the V gene TRBV28; 9 bases agree with TRBD1. V was clipped by 7 bases and J by 4 bases; unmatched bases: 7. The CDR3 sequence is 14 residues long. Germline V CDR1 and CDR2: MDHEN, SYDVKM. The CDR3 loop is CASIHRGRFYGYTF. The CDR3 DNA sequence: TGTGCCAGCATTCACAGGGGGCGTTTCTATGGCTACACCTTC.

This rearrangement joins TRBV11-2 to TRBJ1-1; D may be TRBD1 (6 bases). This CDR3 has 13 amino acids. Germline loops: CDR1 SGHAT, CDR2 FQNNGV. V dropped 6 bases and J dropped 11 bases, with 19 bases sitting between them. The CDR3 sequence: CASSRVRGQDAFF. The CDR3 DNA follows: TGTGCCAGCAGTCGAGTCAGGGGTCAGGATGCTTTCTTT.

The V gene is TRBV7-3, the J gene TRBJ2-1, with TRBD1 identical over 8 bases. With 4 bases clipped from V and 9 bases from J, the junction kept 8 bases outside the gene matches. Germline loops: CDR1 SGHTA, CDR2 FQGTGA. The CDR3 covers 14 residues. In DNA, the CDR3 is TGTGCCAGCAGCTCTGGACAGGGCTCGAGTGAGCAGTTCTTC. Its protein is CASSSGQGSSEQFF.

V is TRBV6-1 and J is TRBJ1-1; TRBD1 might be the D (5 bases). CDR3 length: 16 amino acids. Germline V CDR1 and CDR2: MNHNS, SASEGT. Trimming removed 2 bases from V and 5 bases from J, with 18 bases in between. The DNA for the CDR3 is TGTGCCAGCAGTGAACTTAGGGGCAGGGTGGGAACTGAAGCTTTCTTT. The encoded protein is CASSELRGRVGTEAFF.

The V gene is TRBV3-1 (or the pseudogene TRBV3-2), the J gene TRBJ1-1; 11 positions agree with TRBD1. This CDR3 has 13 amino acids. J gave up 2 bases and V 9 bases, and 2 bases lay outside the gene matches. Germline values: CDR1 LGHDT, CDR2 YNNKEL (reference sequence). The CDR3 spells CASGTGGNTEAFF. CDR3 nucleotides: TGTGCCAGTGGGACAGGGGGAAACACTGAAGCTTTCTTT.

This clone was counted only a few times. The chain joins TRBV7-9 to TRBJ1-1; 7 positions agree with TRBD1. This CDR3 region has 13 residues. The J segment lost 10 bases and the V segment lost 2 bases, leaving 7 bases of the junction unmatched. Germline CDR1 is SEHNR and CDR2 is FQNEAQ (reference sequence). The chain's CDR3 is CASSLQQGIGAFF. For the CDR3, the DNA is TGTGCCAGCAGCTTACAACAGGGGATAGGAGCTTTCTTT. The full variable domain, with the rest looked up from reference TRBV7-9 and TRBJ1-1, is DTGVSQNPRHKITKRGQNVTFRCDPISEHNRLYWYRQTLGQGPEFLTYFQNEAQLEKSRLLSDRFSAERPKGSFSTLEIQRTEQGDSAMYLCASSLQQGIGAFFGQGTRLTVV.

The gene calls are TRBV19 and TRBJ2-2; maybe TRBD2 (5 bases). The CDR3 runs to 15 residues. Germline V CDR1 and CDR2: LNHDA, SQIVND (reference sequence). The V gene lost 3 bases and the J gene lost 2 bases, with 10 bases spanning the gap. CDR3 sequence reads: CASSIAGVNTGELFF. The CDR3 nucleotides are TGTGCCAGTAGTATTGCGGGTGTTAACACCGGGGAGCTGTTTTTT.

This clone was found a few times. The chain joins TRBV19 to TRBJ2-1; 12 positions match TRBD2. The CDR3 loop spans 16 amino acids. V lost 5 bases to trimming and J lost 6 bases; unmatched junction nucleotides: 8. Per germline, CDR1 LNHDA and CDR2 SQIVND (reference sequence). CDR3 protein: CASSSAGLAGFNEQFF. The CDR3 bases are TGTGCCAGTAGTTCCGCGGGACTAGCGGGTTTCAATGAGCAGTTCTTC. Full variable domain (missing parts from reference TRBV19 and TRBJ2-1): DGGITQSPKYLFRKEGQNVTLSCEQNLNHDAMYWYRQDPGQGLRLIYYSQIVNDFQKGDIAEGYSVSREKKESFPLTVTSAQKNPTAFYLCASSSAGLAGFNEQFFGPGTRLTVL.

This clone has a handful of counts. V gene TRBV15 combines with J gene TRBJ2-1; possibly TRBD2 for D (5 bases). With 0 bases removed from V and 8 bases from J, the gap between germline ends came to 11 bases. CDR3 length: 14 residues. In germline, CDR1 is LNHNV, CDR2 YYDKDF (reference sequence). The DNA for the CDR3 is TGTGCCACCAGCAGAGAGAGGCTAGCCCATGAGCAGTTCTTC. Its translation: CATSRERLAHEQFF.

V gene TRBV20-1 combines with J gene TRBJ1-4; no firm D call. Looked up from germline, CDR1 is DFQATT and CDR2 is SNEGSKA (reference sequence). Trimming removed 6 bases from V and 8 bases from J, with 10 bases in between. This CDR3 contains 11 residues. For the CDR3, the DNA is TGCAGTGCCCCCCAGTGGGAAAAACTGTTTTTT. This sequence encodes CSAPQWEKLFF.

The chain has TRBV11-3 and TRBJ1-1, with D tentatively TRBD1 (6 bases). V was clipped by 1 base and J by 4 bases, with 13 bases between them. The germline V gene has CDR1 SGHNT and CDR2 YENEEA. The CDR3 extends over 15 amino acids. CDR3 amino acids: CASSLGAGVSTEAFF. The CDR3 DNA reads TGTGCCAGCAGCTTAGGGGCAGGGGTAAGCACTGAAGCTTTCTTT. The entire variable domain, with the rest obtained from reference TRBV11-3 and TRBJ1-1, is as follows: EAGVVQSPRYKIIEKKQPVAFWCNPISGHNTLYWYLQNLGQGPELLIRYENEEAVDDSQLPKDRFSAERLKGVDSTLKIQPAELGDSAVYLCASSLGAGVSTEAFFGQGTRLTVV.

The chain is built from TRBV19 and TRBJ2-1, with 12 bases aligning to TRBD2. V shed 7 bases and J 2 bases; nucleotides not matched to a gene: 3. This CDR3 is built from 15 residues. Germline V gene data show CDR1 as LNHDA and CDR2 as SQIVND (reference sequence). In nucleotides, the CDR3 is TGTGCCAGTATAGCTAGCGGGAGGGCCTACAATGAGCAGTTCTTC. This sequence encodes CASIASGRAYNEQFF.

The CDR3 DNA sequence: TGTGCCAGCAGTTTGCGGGCGCCTACGGCGCAGTACTTC. Residues: CASSLRAPTAQYF. The V and J genes are TRBV28 and TRBJ2-7; D may be TRBD2 (5 bases). This CDR3 is 13 amino acids long. Germline V gene data show CDR1 as MDHEN and CDR2 as SYDVKM. V lost 3 bases, J lost 9 bases, and 15 bases lay in between.

The chain combines TRBV28 with TRBJ1-6; the match to TRBD1 covers 9 bases. In germline, CDR1 is MDHEN, CDR2 SYDVKM. The V segment lost 8 bases and the J segment 9 bases; nucleotides outside the gene matches: 11. This CDR3 region has 15 residues. CDR3: CASRTLTGGVSPLHF. The CDR3 DNA reads TGTGCCAGCCGAACCCTTACAGGGGGCGTTTCACCCCTCCACTTT. The full variable domain, rest sourced from reference TRBV28 and TRBJ1-6, is DVKVTQSSRYLVKRTGEKVFLECVQDMDHENMFWYRQDPGLGLRLIYFSYDVKMKEKGDIPEGYSVSREKKERFSLILESASTNQTSMYLCASRTLTGGVSPLHFGNGTRLTVT.

The rearrangement joins TRBV4-1 to TRBJ2-7; TRBD1 matches at 9 bases. CDR3 length: 16 residues. Losses at the gene ends were 4 bases for V and 5 bases for J; bases not matched to a gene: 12. Germline loops: CDR1 MGHRA, CDR2 YSYEKL. The DNA for the CDR3 is TGCGCCAGCAGCCTCTTCCGGGACAGGGCAGGCCACGAGCAGTACTTC. The encoded protein is CASSLFRDRAGHEQYF.